Presented here are 18 T cell receptor beta chains from one specimen sequenced in a study of blood T cells in healthy people across ages. PCR was performed a second time for about 7 to 12 cycles using a sample-barcoded 5' primer and a J-beta primer mix. TCRdb recomputed calls from the 5' RACE reads with MiXCR, one row per CDR3 protein. This sample has some 1.8 million distinct CDR3 sequences, with 39% found just once. What was sequenced was blood. Receptors originate from a human donor in good health.

This chain connects TRBV7-2 to TRBJ2-2, with a tentative D call TRBD1 (5 bases). This CDR3 is 15 amino acids long. V was cut by 1 base and J by 8 bases, with 14 bases left in between. The germline gives CDR1 SGHTA, CDR2 FQGNSA. CDR3 amino acids: CASSLVQGTSGELFF. The CDR3 DNA reads as TGTGCCAGCAGCTTAGTCCAGGGAACTTCTGGGGAGCTGTTTTTT.

This clonotype has just a few counts. The genes are TRBV7-2 and TRBJ2-3; D uncertain. Trimming left V 3 bases short and J 7 bases short, with 8 bases between. This CDR3 comprises 12 residues. The germline gives CDR1 SGHTA, CDR2 FQGNSA. The CDR3 region has the DNA TGTGCCAGCAGCTTTACCGCGAATACGCAGTATTTT. Translation: CASSFTANTQYF.

The rearrangement uses TRBV29-1 and TRBJ2-5; 8 nucleotides line up with TRBD1. TRBJ2-7 explains the end of the DNA better; the J call may be wrong. Germline V gene lookup returns CDR1 SQVTM and CDR2 ANQGSEA. The CDR3 has 12 amino acids. CDR3 protein: CSAGQGIDEQYF. In DNA form, the CDR3 reads TGCAGCGCTGGACAGGGTATCGACGAGCAGTACTTC.

The table lists this clonotype with a few counts. This rearrangement joins TRBV15 to TRBJ2-7; D may be TRBD1 (5 bases). The CDR3 is made up of 14 amino acids. The germline gives CDR1 LNHNV, CDR2 YYDKDF (reference sequence). V dropped 3 bases and J dropped 1 base, with 10 bases sitting between them. This chain's CDR3 is CATSSTRQSYEQYF. In nucleotides, the CDR3 is TGTGCCACCAGCAGCACCCGACAGTCCTACGAGCAGTACTTC.

The chain combines TRBV9 with TRBJ2-7; possible D gene TRBD2, 5 bases. This CDR3 has 14 residues. The germline gives CDR1 SGDLS, CDR2 YYNGEE. V dropped 3 bases and J dropped 3 bases, with 13 bases sitting between them. The CDR3 DNA is TGTGCCAGCAGCGAAGGGCGGGCCGACTACGAGCAGTACTTC. Protein sequence: CASSEGRADYEQYF. Based on the CDR3 plus reference TRBV9 and TRBJ2-7, the full variable domain is DSGVTQTPKHLITATGQRVTLRCSPRSGDLSVYWYQQSLDQGLQFLIQYYNGEERAKGNILERFSAQQFPDLHSELNLSSLELGDSALYFCASSEGRADYEQYFGPGTRLTVT.

This clonotype has just a few counts. The CDR3, as DNA: TGCGCCAGCAGCGCCGTAGGGGGGACCGAGACCCAGTACTTC. It specifies CASSAVGGTETQYF. The chain combines TRBV5-1 with TRBJ2-5; D assignment may be TRBD1 or TRBD2 (6 bases each). Germline V lookup: CDR1 SGHRS, CDR2 YFSETQ. Trimming removed 4 bases from V and 5 bases from J, with 15 bases in between. This CDR3 comprises 14 residues.

This sequence joins TRBV7-9 and TRBJ1-5; 8 bases are a match to TRBD1. Germline CDR1 and CDR2: SEHNR and FQNEAQ (reference sequence). V gave up 5 bases and J gave up 4 bases; unmatched junction bases: 7. The CDR3 spans 15 residues. The CDR3 DNA sequence: TGTGCCAGCAGCCCTGGACAGGGATGGAATCAGCCCCAGCATTTT. This encodes CASSPGQGWNQPQHF.

Only a few counts were recorded for this clonotype. This rearrangement joins TRBV6-5 to TRBJ2-1; 7 bases map to TRBD2. V shed 6 bases, J shed 9 bases, and the junction held 11 bases outside the gene matches. Germline assignment: CDR1 MNHEY and CDR2 SVGAGI. The CDR3 is 14 amino acids. CDR3 bases: TGTGCCAGCAGCCGAGAACCGCTAGCGGCTGAGCAGTTCTTC. Encoded protein: CASSREPLAAEQFF.

This clonotype was counted between two and nine times. This sequence joins TRBV7-2 and TRBJ2-7; D remains ambiguous. V was cut by 0 bases and J by 5 bases, with 11 bases left in between. The CDR3 runs 14 residues. Germline V gene sequence: CDR1 SGHTA, CDR2 FQGNSA. This CDR3 reads CASSLAGVVHEQYF. CDR3 bases: TGTGCCAGCAGCTTAGCCGGAGTGGTCCACGAGCAGTACTTC.

This clonotype showed up many times. V gene TRBV6-1 combines with J gene TRBJ1-2; TRBD1 matches 8 bases. Unmatched junction bases numbered 5, after V lost 7 bases and J lost 1 base. This CDR3 is 14 amino acids long. CDR1 MNHNS and CDR2 SASEGT come from the germline V gene. DNA for the CDR3: TGTGCCAGCACCCGGGACAGGAGTAACTATGGCTACACCTTC. It translates to CASTRDRSNYGYTF.

V gene TRBV20-1 combines with J gene TRBJ2-1; 10 bases fit TRBD2. J was trimmed by 3 bases and V by 6 bases; bases with no gene match: 5. The CDR3 spans 14 residues. From germline, CDR1 is DFQATT and CDR2 SNEGSKA (reference sequence). The CDR3 is CSATLAGNYNEQFF. CDR3 DNA sequence: TGCAGTGCCACACTAGCGGGGAACTACAATGAGCAGTTCTTC.

This clonotype was seen many times. The rearrangement links TRBV29-1 to TRBJ2-3; perhaps TRBD1 as D (6 bases). This CDR3 comprises 15 residues. Germline assignment: CDR1 SQVTM and CDR2 ANQGSEA. V lost 0 bases and J lost 3, with 13 bases in between. The chain's CDR3 is CSVEDQGTLTDTQYF. In DNA form, the CDR3 reads TGCAGCGTTGAAGATCAGGGGACCTTGACAGATACGCAGTATTTT.

The chain couples TRBV4-1 to TRBJ2-5, with D hard to call. This CDR3 contains 16 residues. Germline V CDR1 and CDR2: MGHRA, YSYEKL. V lost 1 base to trimming and J lost 10 bases, with 22 bases between them. The CDR3 is CASSQGRGISTRDQYF. In DNA, the CDR3 is TGCGCCAGCAGCCAAGGAAGAGGTATATCCACCAGAGACCAGTACTTC.

CDR3 DNA sequence: TGTGCCATCAGTCAAACGGGGGGCCCCACAGATACGCAGTATTTT. It is translated as CAISQTGGPTDTQYF. The chain combines TRBV10-3 with TRBJ2-3; D is perhaps TRBD2 (7 bases). Between the trimmed V and J ends, which lost 5 bases and 2 bases, there was a span of 14 bases. The CDR3 is 15 residues long. Looked up from germline, CDR1 is ENHRY and CDR2 is SYGVKD.

This clonotype was counted a few times. The J gene is TRBJ2-3, the V gene TRBV12-3 or TRBV12-4, with 7 bases that match TRBD1. The CDR3 runs to 15 residues. The V segment lost 6 bases and the J segment 0 bases; nucleotides outside the gene matches: 6. CDR3 sequence reads: CASSRQGRSTDTQYF. The CDR3 bases are TGTGCCAGCAGCCGACAGGGTCGGAGCACAGATACGCAGTATTTT.

This rearrangement joins TRBV7-2 to TRBJ2-1; possibly TRBD2 for D (5 bases). Germline loops: CDR1 SGHTA, CDR2 FQGNSA. The CDR3 has 12 amino acids. The V gene lost 2 bases and the J gene lost 9 bases, with 8 bases spanning the gap. In DNA, the CDR3 is TGTGCCAGCAGCTTAATGCGGGCTGAGCAGTTCTTC. This sequence encodes CASSLMRAEQFF.

This chain links TRBV2 with TRBJ1-2, with D tentatively TRBD1 (6 bases). Per germline, CDR1 SNHLY and CDR2 FYNNEI. Between the trimmed V and J ends, which lost 0 bases and 13 bases, there was a span of 12 bases. This CDR3 has 12 residues. CDR3 DNA: TGTGCCAGCAGTGAAGCGGGCAGGGGCCCCACCTTC. Its protein product is CASSEAGRGPTF.

The rearrangement uses TRBV28 and TRBJ1-5; 7 bases match TRBD1. Trimming cost V 4 bases and J 7 bases; bases outside gene matches: 10. There are 15 residues in the CDR3. Germline CDR1 reads MDHEN; CDR2 reads SYDVKM. The CDR3 DNA reads TGTGCCAGCAGTTCCCCGGAGGGGGCAAGACAGCCCCAGCATTTT. Its protein is CASSSPEGARQPQHF.